These 18 T cell receptor beta chains were all obtained from the same sample, sequenced in a study of Graves' ophthalmopathy and Graves' hyperthyroidism. From RNA, the CDR3 regions of TCR beta chains were amplified and sequenced. HTBI primers were used in a first-round RT-PCR, which preceded a second-round multiplex PCR. In TCRdb, the multiplex PCR reads were re-called with MiXCR into one record per CDR3 protein. Of around 470,000 distinct CDR3 sequences listed, around 15% are singletons. The sequenced sample consisted of blood. These receptors were obtained from a woman aged 25 to 39 with Graves' ophthalmopathy.

This clonotype showed up just a few times. The chain combines TRBV12-3 or TRBV12-4 with TRBJ2-3; D is unresolved. Trimming pared 2 bases from V and 0 bases from J, leaving 9 bases between. This CDR3 has 15 residues. In DNA, the CDR3 is TGTGCCAGCAGTTTAATGGGGTTTAGCACAGATACGCAGTATTTT. Translating it yields CASSLMGFSTDTQYF.

This clonotype has ten or more counts. The genes are TRBV5-1 and TRBJ2-4, with D tentatively TRBD1 (5 bases). Germline V gives CDR1 SGHRS, CDR2 YFSETQ. This CDR3 has 12 residues. V gave up 0 bases and J gave up 7 bases, with 5 bases separating them. The DNA for the CDR3 is TGCGCCAGCAGCTTGGAGGGGAACATTCAGTACTTC. As protein: CASSLEGNIQYF.

The V gene is TRBV6-2 or TRBV6-3, the J gene TRBJ2-7; 9 nucleotides agree with TRBD1. CDR3 size: 13 residues. V trimming: 8 bases; J trimming: 2 bases; junction bases outside the gene matches: 4. Germline assignment: CDR1 MNHEY and CDR2 SVGEGT. The CDR3 region has the DNA TGTGCCAGCTGCGGGACAGGGACCTACGAGCAGTACTTC. Its protein is CASCGTGTYEQYF.

In this sample, this clonotype turned up many times. The chain recombines TRBV12-3 or TRBV12-4 with TRBJ2-5; 7 positions agree with TRBD1. With 5 bases clipped from V and 2 bases from J, the junction kept 5 bases outside the gene matches. The CDR3 runs to 14 residues. CDR3 sequence reads: CASSGDSGQETQYF. As DNA, the CDR3 is TGTGCCAGCAGTGGGGACAGTGGGCAAGAGACCCAGTACTTC.

The chain couples TRBV18 to TRBJ1-1; D unresolved. The V end lost 6 bases, the J end lost 4 bases, and 15 bases lay between the germline ends. This CDR3 is built from 14 residues. CDR1 is KGHSH, CDR2 LQKENI, per germline. In DNA form, the CDR3 reads TGTGCCAGCTCGCGAAAGGTAGGAGGCACTGAAGCTTTCTTT. Its translation: CASSRKVGGTEAFF.

In its sample, this clonotype was seen a few times. The chain employs TRBV4-1 and TRBJ2-7; D not certain. The V end was cut by 0 bases, the J end by 8 bases, with 5 bases between. CDR3 size: 11 residues. CDR1 is MGHRA, CDR2 YSYEKL, per germline. CDR3 sequence: CASSQDLKQYF. The CDR3 DNA reads as TGCGCCAGCAGCCAAGATTTGAAGCAGTACTTC.

This clonotype has at least ten counts. V usage is TRBV6-5 and J usage is TRBJ2-7; 8 positions match TRBD2. V lost 8 bases to trimming and J lost 6 bases; unmatched junction nucleotides: 15. The CDR3 length is 15 residues. The V gene's germline CDR1 is MNHEY and CDR2 SVGAGI. CDR3 protein: CASCEPGLGSPEQYF. The CDR3 bases are TGTGCCAGCTGCGAGCCGGGACTAGGATCCCCCGAGCAGTACTTC.

The rearrangement joins TRBV20-1 to TRBJ1-5, with D unclear. The CDR3 is 14 amino acids. Germline CDR1 is DFQATT and CDR2 is SNEGSKA (reference sequence). Trimming pared 2 bases from V and 2 bases from J, leaving 10 bases between. The CDR3 is CSARSGPGNQPQHF. The CDR3 nucleotides are TGCAGTGCTAGAAGTGGGCCGGGCAATCAGCCCCAGCATTTT.

This clonotype was counted many times. CDR3 sequence reads: CASGHRGEQPQHF. CDR3 DNA sequence: TGTGCCAGCGGTCACAGGGGGGAACAGCCCCAGCATTTT. The chain has TRBV6-5 and TRBJ1-5, with 8 positions matching TRBD1. The CDR3 has 13 amino acids. With 8 bases clipped from V and 7 bases from J, the junction kept 7 bases outside the gene matches. Germline V gene lookup returns CDR1 MNHEY and CDR2 SVGAGI.

CDR3 loop: CASSPPTKTEAFF. The CDR3 nucleotides are TGTGCCAGCAGCCCTCCGACGAAGACTGAAGCTTTCTTT. The chain is built from TRBV6-1 and TRBJ1-1; D ambiguous. The CDR3 extends over 13 amino acids. Trimming removed 6 bases from V and 5 bases from J, with 13 bases in between. In germline, CDR1 is MNHNS, CDR2 SASEGT.

This sequence joins TRBV12-3 or TRBV12-4 and TRBJ1-1; no firm D call. Trimming shortened V by 10 bases and J by 6 bases, and 12 bases separated the two germline ends. The CDR3 loop spans 11 amino acids. CDR3 nucleotides: TGTGCCACCCGATTGGCGGCTGAAGCTTTCTTT. This encodes CATRLAAEAFF.

This clonotype was recorded at least ten times. The chain is built from TRBV30 and TRBJ1-1; D gene ambiguous. The germline V and J ends were trimmed by 0 bases and 1 base, with 12 bases remaining between them. CDR1 and CDR2 from the germline V gene are GTSNPN and SVGIG (reference sequence). CDR3 length equals 15 residues. Written as DNA, the CDR3 is TGTGCCTGGAGTGTACGAAGGAACAAGAACACTGAAGCTTTCTTT. Translating gives CAWSVRRNKNTEAFF.

This clonotype has just a few counts. The rearrangement links TRBV12-3 or TRBV12-4 to TRBJ2-2, with 11 nucleotides matching TRBD2. This CDR3 spans 16 amino acids. J lost 4 bases, V lost 2 bases, and 3 bases had no gene match. In DNA, the CDR3 is TGTGCCAGCAGTTTACTAGCGGGGGGCAGCACCGGGGAGCTGTTTTTT. This codes for CASSLLAGGSTGELFF.

There are many counts of this clonotype. V and J are TRBV28 and TRBJ2-7; D may be TRBD1 or TRBD2 (6 bases each). Trimming pared 5 bases from V and 9 bases from J, leaving 14 bases between. The CDR3 is 12 residues long. Per germline, CDR1 MDHEN and CDR2 SYDVKM. CDR3 region: CASSPGAGGQYF. The CDR3 coding sequence is TGTGCCAGCAGTCCGGGGGCTGGGGGGCAGTACTTC.

This clonotype was recorded at least ten times. The gene calls are TRBV6-5 and TRBJ1-1; TRBD1 is a possible D gene (5 bases). Trimming stripped 1 base from V and 4 bases from J, with 13 bases between. This CDR3 contains 15 residues. Germline V gives CDR1 MNHEY, CDR2 SVGAGI. This CDR3 reads CASSYYSSGGTEAFF. The CDR3 nucleotides read TGTGCCAGCAGTTACTACTCATCGGGGGGCACTGAAGCTTTCTTT.

J is TRBJ2-5 and V is TRBV9, with TRBD2 matching over 7 bases. Germline V lookup: CDR1 SGDLS, CDR2 YYNGEE. This CDR3 spans 16 amino acids. J gave up 2 bases and V 4 bases, and 11 bases lay outside the gene matches. The chain's CDR3 is CASSRGEGWGQETQYF. For the CDR3, the DNA is TGTGCCAGCAGCAGAGGGGAGGGTTGGGGGCAAGAGACCCAGTACTTC.

In its sample, this clonotype was seen once. The genes are TRBV9 and TRBJ2-2; TRBD1 matches 9 bases. V trimming: 1 base; J trimming: 3 bases; junction bases outside the gene matches: 7. Germline V lookup: CDR1 SGDLS, CDR2 YYNGEE. CDR3 length equals 17 residues. This chain's CDR3 is CASSVPYRGRDTGELFF. Here the CDR3 DNA reads TGTGCCAGCAGCGTACCGTACAGGGGGCGCGACACCGGGGAGCTGTTTTTT.

The sample holds many counts of this clonotype. This chain connects TRBV9 to TRBJ2-7; D is undetermined. The CDR3 totals 14 residues. Trimming stripped 0 bases from V and 3 bases from J, with 10 bases between. Germline V lookup: CDR1 SGDLS, CDR2 YYNGEE. The CDR3 loop reads CASSVESTDYEQYF. CDR3 in DNA: TGTGCCAGCAGCGTAGAATCTACAGACTACGAGCAGTACTTC.